These 25 T cell receptor beta chains came from one sample sequenced in a study of blood T cell repertoires in COVID-19. The repertoire was sequenced with immunoSEQ multiplex PCR; TCRdb's copy has only in-frame clones and lacks some. Among some 340,000 clones listed, more than 70% were seen once. The sequencing sample was made of peripheral blood. The receptors originated from a young man with active or convalescent COVID-19.

The chain employs TRBV9 and TRBJ1-2, with TRBD1 matching 7 bases. After removal of 5 bases from V and 6 bases from J, the junction contained 13 bases not matched to a gene. Germline loops: CDR1 SGDLS, CDR2 YYNGEE. This CDR3 contains 15 residues. The CDR3 DNA follows: TGTGCCAGCAGTCCCGTCACAGGGGAGGAACATGGCTACACCTTC. Its protein is CASSPVTGEEHGYTF. Variable domain in full (rest from reference TRBV9 and TRBJ1-2): DSGVTQTPKHLITATGQRVTLRCSPRSGDLSVYWYQQSLDQGLQFLIQYYNGEERAKGNILERFSAQQFPDLHSELNLSSLELGDSALYFCASSPVTGEEHGYTFGSGTRLTVV.

This chain joins TRBV5-6 and TRBJ2-3; D is perhaps TRBD2 (5 bases). The V and J ends lost 2 bases and 3 bases respectively, with 13 bases between them. The germline gives CDR1 SGHDT, CDR2 YYEEEE. The CDR3 length is 15 residues. CDR3 amino acids: CASSFPGSGTDTQYF. In DNA form, the CDR3 reads TGTGCCAGCAGCTTTCCTGGGAGTGGTACAGATACGCAGTATTTT.

This chain links TRBV28 with TRBJ2-7; TRBD2 aligns across 7 bases. CDR3 size: 15 residues. V was pared by 7 bases and J by 5 bases, with 14 bases of the junction left unmatched. Germline CDR1 and CDR2: MDHEN and SYDVKM. Here the CDR3 reads CASTRGGGGLNEQYF. In DNA form, the CDR3 reads TGTGCCAGCACCCGCGGTGGGGGAGGGCTGAACGAGCAGTACTTC.

The chain carries TRBV7-2 and TRBJ1-5, with D possibly matching TRBD1 (6 bases). The CDR3 extends over 18 amino acids. The germline V gene has CDR1 SGHTA and CDR2 FQGNSA. Trimming left V 5 bases short and J 0 bases short, with 20 bases between. The CDR3 DNA sequence: TGTGCCAGCAGCCCCACAGGGAACTACGATCATAGCAATCAGCCCCAGCATTTT. It codes for CASSPTGNYDHSNQPQHF.

The CDR3 loop reads CASSTALTGEKLFF. The DNA for the CDR3 is TGTGCCAGCAGTACGGCACTGACGGGTGAAAAACTGTTTTTT. The J gene is TRBJ1-4, the V gene TRBV28; D is ambiguous. V shed 5 bases and J shed 7 bases, with 14 bases lying between them. This CDR3 is 14 amino acids long. The germline gives CDR1 MDHEN, CDR2 SYDVKM.

The V and J genes are TRBV2 and TRBJ2-7, with D possibly being TRBD2 (7 bases). There are 16 residues in the CDR3. V lost 6 bases and J lost 5, with 23 bases in between. Germline V lookup: CDR1 SNHLY, CDR2 FYNNEI. Here the CDR3 DNA reads TGTGCCAGCAGCGAGGAGGGGGGGCCCTCCTACCACGAGCAGTACTTC. It specifies CASSEEGGPSYHEQYF.

V gene TRBV7-2 combines with J gene TRBJ1-2; D might be TRBD1 (6 bases). The germline V gene has CDR1 SGHTA and CDR2 FQGNSA. The CDR3 is made up of 16 amino acids. Trimming removed 0 bases at V and 7 bases at J, with 18 bases between. CDR3 amino acids: CASSLAKETGGGGYTF. CDR3 DNA: TGTGCCAGCAGCTTAGCGAAGGAGACAGGAGGAGGTGGCTACACCTTC.

This sequence joins TRBV7-7 and TRBJ2-5; the match to TRBD2 covers 9 bases. CDR3 size: 15 residues. Trimming at V came to 0 bases and at J to 4 bases, leaving 3 bases not matched to a gene. Per germline, CDR1 SSHAT and CDR2 FNYEAQ (reference sequence). The CDR3 coding sequence is TGTGCCAGCAGCTTAGCGTCTAGCGGGGTAGAGACCCAGTACTTC. This translates into CASSLASSGVETQYF. Drawing the rest from reference TRBV7-7 and TRBJ2-5, the complete variable domain is GAGVSQSPRYKVTKRGQDVTLRCDPISSHATLYWYQQALGQGPEFLTYFNYEAQPDKSGLPSDRFSAERPEGSISTLTIQRTEQRDSAMYRCASSLASSGVETQYFGPGTRLLVL.

CDR3 loop: CASSLGPAQADYGYTF. CDR3 bases: TGTGCCAGCAGCTTAGGCCCAGCACAGGCGGACTATGGCTACACCTTC. V and J are TRBV7-2 and TRBJ1-2; TRBD1 is a possible D gene (5 bases). V was shortened by 1 base and J by 3 bases, with 15 bases between the two germline ends. The CDR3 runs to 16 residues. The germline CDR1 and CDR2 sequences are SGHTA and FQGNSA.

This clone came up a few times. The rearrangement joins TRBV4-3 to TRBJ2-3; 7 bases line up with TRBD2. The CDR3 sequence is 17 residues long. Unmatched junction bases numbered 9, after V lost 1 base and J lost 2 bases. Germline loops: CDR1 LGHNA, CDR2 YSLEER. CDR3 protein: CASSQGSGSGSTDTQYF. The CDR3 DNA reads as TGCGCCAGCAGCCAAGGCTCGGGTAGCGGGTCCACAGATACGCAGTATTTT.

The chain has TRBV6-5 and TRBJ2-3; 9 bases agree with TRBD2. In germline, CDR1 is MNHEY, CDR2 SVGAGI. The CDR3 consists of 14 residues. The J segment lost 1 base and the V segment lost 7 bases, leaving 3 bases of the junction unmatched. CDR3 in amino acids: CASTPSGGTDTQYF. The CDR3 DNA reads as TGTGCCAGCACTCCTAGCGGGGGCACAGATACGCAGTATTTT.

The DNA of the CDR3 is TGTGCCAGCAGCCCGGGGAGGGCCAGTACCTACGAGCAGTACTTC. Amino acid sequence: CASSPGRASTYEQYF. The chain uses TRBV7-2 and TRBJ2-7, with 7 bases aligning to TRBD2. CDR1 and CDR2 from the germline V gene are SGHTA and FQGNSA. With V trimmed by 5 bases and J by 2 bases, 9 bases remained unmatched. CDR3 length: 15 amino acids.

In its sample, this clone was seen once. The V and J genes are TRBV4-3 and TRBJ2-3, with D maybe TRBD1 (6 bases). Germline CDR1 and CDR2: LGHNA and YSLEER. V lost 3 bases, J lost 6 bases, and 19 bases lay in between. CDR3 length: 16 residues. This CDR3 is CASSQEEGETFDTQYF. As DNA, the CDR3 is TGCGCCAGCAGCCAGGAAGAGGGGGAAACTTTTGATACGCAGTATTTT.

The rearrangement uses TRBV7-2 and TRBJ2-1; TRBD2 matches 11 bases. CDR1 and CDR2 (germline): SGHTA, FQGNSA. The CDR3 has 15 residues. The V gene end was trimmed by 3 bases and the J gene end by 9 bases; junction bases not matched to a gene: 7. CDR3 nucleotides: TGTGCCAGCAGCTTCCCCCCTAGCGGGGGGCGTGAGCAGTTCTTC. Protein: CASSFPPSGGREQFF.

The chain is built from TRBV3-1 (or the pseudogene TRBV3-2) and TRBJ1-2, with TRBD1 identical over 11 bases. V lost 2 bases to trimming and J lost 13 bases; unmatched junction nucleotides: 9. There are 14 residues in the CDR3. CDR1 is LGHDT, CDR2 YNNKEL, per germline (reference sequence). The chain's CDR3 is CASSQKDRGRPATF. The CDR3 bases are TGTGCCAGCAGCCAAAAGGACAGGGGGCGTCCGGCCACCTTC.

V gene TRBV28 combines with J gene TRBJ1-2; a weak D match, TRBD1 (6 bases). The germline CDR1 and CDR2 sequences are MDHEN and SYDVKM. V gave up 6 bases and J gave up 7 bases, with 27 bases separating them. The CDR3 has 17 amino acids. The chain's CDR3 is CASSLTLEGGEVTGYTF. CDR3 coding DNA: TGTGCCAGCAGCCTTACCCTCGAAGGGGGGGAGGTGACTGGCTACACCTTC.

In this sample, this clone turned up once. V usage is TRBV2 and J usage is TRBJ1-2; TRBD1 matches 8 bases. From germline, CDR1 is SNHLY and CDR2 FYNNEI. The CDR3 contains 15 residues. Trimming removed 9 bases from V and 4 bases from J; junction bases left unmatched: 13. This chain's CDR3 is CASVGQEGKGYGYTF. In nucleotides, the CDR3 is TGTGCCAGTGTGGGACAGGAGGGAAAAGGCTATGGCTACACCTTC. The whole variable domain, remainder taken from reference TRBV2 and TRBJ1-2, is EPEVTQTPSHQVTQMGQEVILRCVPISNHLYFYWYRQILGQKVEFLVSFYNNEISEKSEIFDDQFSVERPDGSNFTLKIRSTKLEDSAMYFCASVGQEGKGYGYTFGSGTRLTVV.

This chain joins TRBV24-1 and TRBJ1-2; weak D call: TRBD1 (6 bases). Germline CDR1 and CDR2: KGHDR and SFDVKD. This CDR3 has 14 residues. The V end lost 0 bases, the J end lost 8 bases, and 12 bases lay between the germline ends. The CDR3 bases are TGTGCCACCAGTGATTTGACAGGGTCGGTCGGCTACACCTTC. This sequence encodes CATSDLTGSVGYTF.

The sample holds a few counts of this clone. The V and J genes are TRBV29-1 and TRBJ2-1; D gene uncertain. The CDR3 is 10 residues long. CDR1 SQVTM and CDR2 ANQGSEA come from the germline V gene. Between the trimmed V and J ends, which lost 6 bases and 8 bases, there was a span of 8 bases. CDR3: CSVISDEQFF. The DNA of the CDR3 is TGCAGCGTCATTTCGGATGAGCAGTTCTTC.

The chain has TRBV15 and TRBJ1-2, with D unresolved. The CDR3 has 15 amino acids. Trimming removed 0 bases from V and 2 bases from J, with 10 bases in between. Germline lookup yields CDR1 LNHNV and CDR2 YYDKDF (reference sequence). The CDR3 loop reads CATSRDLAGNYGYTF. Written as DNA, the CDR3 is TGTGCCACCAGCAGAGATCTGGCAGGCAACTATGGCTACACCTTC. Full variable domain (remainder filled in from reference TRBV15 and TRBJ1-2): DAMVIQNPRYQVTQFGKPVTLSCSQTLNHNVMYWYQQKSSQAPKLLFHYYDKDFNNEADTPDNFQSRRPNTSFCFLDIRSPGLGDTAMYLCATSRDLAGNYGYTFGSGTRLTVV.

The CDR3 DNA reads as TGTGCCAGCAGTGTCCAGCGGAGAGCTTTCTTT. It is translated as CASSVQRRAFF. The J gene is TRBJ1-1, the V gene TRBV2; D gene ambiguous. Trimming shortened V by 4 bases and J by 10 bases, and 10 bases separated the two germline ends. This CDR3 spans 11 amino acids. Germline CDR1 and CDR2: SNHLY and FYNNEI.

The chain combines TRBV28 with TRBJ1-1; D is perhaps TRBD1 (6 bases). CDR3 length: 15 residues. Per the germline V gene, CDR1 is MDHEN and CDR2 is SYDVKM. V shed 4 bases and J shed 3 bases, with 15 bases lying between them. The CDR3 DNA sequence: TGTGCCAGCAGTTCTCATTTAGGGGGGGACACTGAAGCTTTCTTT. Translation gives CASSSHLGGDTEAFF.

This chain connects TRBV2 to TRBJ1-1; D is unclear. Trimming pared 1 base from V and 3 bases from J, leaving 12 bases between. The CDR3 consists of 15 residues. CDR1 and CDR2 from the germline V gene are SNHLY and FYNNEI. The chain's CDR3 is CASSEGWEQDTEAFF. The DNA for the CDR3 is TGTGCCAGCAGTGAAGGCTGGGAGCAAGACACTGAAGCTTTCTTT.

The chain is built from TRBV9 and TRBJ1-1, with 7 bases aligning to TRBD1. The CDR3 length is 17 residues. Germline trimming cut 0 bases from V and 0 bases from J; bases unmatched to any gene: 8. CDR1 is SGDLS, CDR2 YYNGEE, per germline. The CDR3 DNA sequence: TGTGCCAGCAGCGTAGATGAGGGGGCGCGGATGAACACTGAAGCTTTCTTT. This sequence encodes CASSVDEGARMNTEAFF.

The gene calls are TRBV24-1 and TRBJ2-1, with a tentative D call TRBD1 (7 bases). This CDR3 comprises 17 residues. Looked up from germline, CDR1 is KGHDR and CDR2 is SFDVKD. Trimming removed 1 base at V and 6 bases at J, with 18 bases between. CDR3 DNA sequence: TGTGCCACCAGTGATTTTGGGGGCAGGGGGGAAATCAATGAGCAGTTCTTC. Protein sequence: CATSDFGGRGEINEQFF.